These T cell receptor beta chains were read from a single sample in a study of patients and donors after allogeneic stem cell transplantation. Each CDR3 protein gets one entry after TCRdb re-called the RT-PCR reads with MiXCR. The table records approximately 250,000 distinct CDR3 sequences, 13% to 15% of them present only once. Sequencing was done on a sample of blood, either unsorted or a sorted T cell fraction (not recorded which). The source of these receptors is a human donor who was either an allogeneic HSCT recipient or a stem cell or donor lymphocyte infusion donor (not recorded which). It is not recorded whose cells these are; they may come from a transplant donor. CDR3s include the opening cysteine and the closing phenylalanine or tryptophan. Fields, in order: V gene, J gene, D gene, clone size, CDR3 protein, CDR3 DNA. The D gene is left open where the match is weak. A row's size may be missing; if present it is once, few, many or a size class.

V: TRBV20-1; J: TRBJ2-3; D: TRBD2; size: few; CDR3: CSAPAGGPLDTQYF; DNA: TGCAGTGCCCCAGCGGGGGGGCCGTTAGATACGCAGTATTTT
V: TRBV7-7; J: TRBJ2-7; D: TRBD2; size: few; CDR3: CASSYRGGSSYEQYF; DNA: TGTGCCAGCAGCTACCGCGGGGGGAGCTCCTACGAGCAGTACTTC
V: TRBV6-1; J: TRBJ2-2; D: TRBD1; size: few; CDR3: CASRRQGTVGELFF; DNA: TGTGCCAGCAGAAGACAGGGGACGGTCGGGGAGCTGTTTTTT
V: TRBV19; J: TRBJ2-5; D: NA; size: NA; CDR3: CASRDRSGETQYF; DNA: TGTGCCAGTAGGGACCGCAGCGGGGAGACCCAGTACTTC
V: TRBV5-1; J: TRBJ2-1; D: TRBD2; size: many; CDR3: CASSPGEGNSYNEQFF; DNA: TGCGCCAGCAGCCCCGGGGAGGGGAACTCCTACAATGAGCAGTTCTTC
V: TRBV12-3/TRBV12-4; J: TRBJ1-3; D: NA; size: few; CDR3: CASSPTGAYGNTIYF; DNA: TGTGCCAGCAGTCCTACTGGGGCCTACGGAAACACCATATATTTT
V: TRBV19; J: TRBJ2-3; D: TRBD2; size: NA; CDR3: CASTPLWTSGRPDTQYF; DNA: TGTGCCAGTACCCCATTATGGACTAGCGGGAGACCAGATACGCAGTATTTT
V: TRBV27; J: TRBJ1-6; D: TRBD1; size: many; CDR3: CASSRGQINSPLHF; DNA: TGTGCCAGCAGTCGGGGACAGATCAATTCACCCCTCCACTTT
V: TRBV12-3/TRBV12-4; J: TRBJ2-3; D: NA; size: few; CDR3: CASRALAGGRGTQYF; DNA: TGTGCCAGCAGAGCCTTAGCCGGGGGCCGCGGTACGCAGTATTTT
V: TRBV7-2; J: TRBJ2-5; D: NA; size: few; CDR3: CASSLARGGRQETQYF; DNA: TGTGCCAGCAGCTTAGCGAGGGGGGGAAGACAAGAGACCCAGTACTTC
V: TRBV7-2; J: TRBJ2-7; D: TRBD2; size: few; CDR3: CASSLTSGGFRDEQYF; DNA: TGTGCCAGCAGCTTAACGAGCGGGGGGTTCAGGGACGAGCAGTACTTC
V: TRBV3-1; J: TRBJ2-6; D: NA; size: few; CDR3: CASSQGNSGANVLTF; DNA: TGTGCCAGCAGCCAAGGGAACTCTGGGGCCAACGTCCTGACTTTC
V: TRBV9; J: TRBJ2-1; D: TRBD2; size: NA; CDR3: CASSVEGPTSGPYNEQFF; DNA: TGTGCCAGCAGCGTAGAGGGCCCGACTAGCGGGCCGTACAATGAGCAGTTCTTC
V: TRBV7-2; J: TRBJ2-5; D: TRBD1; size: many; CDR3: CASSQTGEKETQYF; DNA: TGTGCCAGCAGCCAAACAGGGGAAAAGGAGACCCAGTACTTC
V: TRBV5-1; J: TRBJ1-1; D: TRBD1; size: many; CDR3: CASSLELMGITGVNTEAFF; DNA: TGCGCCAGCAGCTTGGAATTGATGGGGATAACAGGGGTAAACACTGAAGCTTTCTTT
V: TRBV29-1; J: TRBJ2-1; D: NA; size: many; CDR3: CSFFGRGVLEQFF; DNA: TGCAGCTTCTTTGGGAGGGGGGTACTGGAGCAGTTCTTC
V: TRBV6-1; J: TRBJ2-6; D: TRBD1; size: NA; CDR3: CASSPGRGPGANVLTF; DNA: TGTGCCAGCTCCCCCGGCAGGGGGCCTGGGGCCAACGTCCTGACTTTC
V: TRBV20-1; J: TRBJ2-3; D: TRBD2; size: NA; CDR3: CSGERGGIGDTQYF; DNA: TGCAGTGGGGAGCGGGGGGGCATTGGAGATACGCAGTATTTT
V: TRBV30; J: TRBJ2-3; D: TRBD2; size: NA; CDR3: CAWSTAGGNTDTQYF; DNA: TGTGCCTGGAGTACAGCGGGAGGGAACACAGATACGCAGTATTTT
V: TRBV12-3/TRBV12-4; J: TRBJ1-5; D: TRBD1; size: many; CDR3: CASTEALGGVGQPQHF; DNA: TGTGCCAGCACGGAGGCTTTAGGGGGCGTCGGACAGCCCCAGCATTTT
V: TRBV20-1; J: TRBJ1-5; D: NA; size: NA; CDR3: CSARARGREGDSNQPQHF; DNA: TGCAGTGCTAGAGCCAGGGGTAGGGAGGGGGACAGCAATCAGCCCCAGCATTTT
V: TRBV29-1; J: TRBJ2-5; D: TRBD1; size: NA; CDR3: CSADRGRGETQYF; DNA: TGCAGCGCTGACAGGGGGCGCGGAGAGACCCAGTACTTC
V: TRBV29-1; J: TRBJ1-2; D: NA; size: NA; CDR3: CSVGASGAYGYTF; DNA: TGCAGCGTTGGAGCTTCAGGGGCCTATGGCTACACCTTC
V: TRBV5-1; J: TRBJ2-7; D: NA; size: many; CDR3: CASRRYYEQYF; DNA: TGCGCCAGCAGGCGGTACTACGAGCAGTACTTC
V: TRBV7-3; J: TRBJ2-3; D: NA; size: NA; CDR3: CASSTRGSTDTQYF; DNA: TGTGCCAGCAGCACTAGGGGTAGCACAGATACGCAGTATTTT
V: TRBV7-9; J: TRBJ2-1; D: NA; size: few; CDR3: CASSLDDPGGHNEQFF; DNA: TGTGCCAGCAGCTTAGATGACCCGGGGGGCCACAATGAGCAGTTCTTC